This entry lists 24 T cell receptor beta chains sequenced from one sample in a study of PD-1 blockade in classical Hodgkin lymphoma. Brentuximab vedotin exposure varied, and every patient relapsed after autologous stem cell transplantation. Generated by immunoSEQ multiplex PCR, the TCRdb table keeps only in-frame clones and is missing some. This sample has 45,000 to 50,000 clones; around three quarters occur once, and the top ten carry about 20%. The sample was peripheral blood mononuclear cells (PBMCs), taken before the second cycle of nivolumab. The receptors originated from a human donor with classical Hodgkin lymphoma.

The chain recombines TRBV7-6 with TRBJ2-5; D ambiguous. The CDR3 is made up of 12 amino acids. V lost 5 bases and J 7 bases, leaving 11 bases between the germline ends. Germline CDR1 is SGHVS and CDR2 is FNYEAQ. The CDR3 coding sequence is TGTGCCAGCAGCGTTGTATTCTCGACCCAGTACTTC. Protein: CASSVVFSTQYF.

CDR3 loop: CASSLVETRGGYTF. The DNA of the CDR3 is TGTGCCAGCAGCTTGGTCGAGACACGCGGCGGCTACACCTTC. V is TRBV5-6 and J is TRBJ1-2; no firm D call. The CDR3 is 14 amino acids. Germline CDR1 is SGHDT and CDR2 is YYEEEE. Trimming removed 0 bases from V and 8 bases from J, with 14 bases in between. Based on the CDR3 plus reference TRBV5-6 and TRBJ1-2, the full variable domain is DAGVTQSPTHLIKTRGQQVTLRCSPKSGHDTVSWYQQALGQGPQFIFQYYEEEERQRGNFPDRFSGHQFPNYSSELNVNALLLGDSALYLCASSLVETRGGYTFGSGTRLTVV.

This clone was seen a few times. CDR3 in DNA: TGTGCCAGCAGCTTAGGAGAGGCTGAAGCTTTCTTT. Protein sequence: CASSLGEAEAFF. This chain uses TRBV7-8 with TRBJ1-1; unclear D gene. The length of the CDR3 is 12 residues. Looked up from germline, CDR1 is SGHVS and CDR2 is FQNEAQ. V was pared by 1 base and J by 6 bases, with 6 bases between.

The chain joins TRBV2 to TRBJ2-2; unclear D gene. V shed 2 bases and J shed 5 bases, with 6 bases lying between them. Germline V CDR1 and CDR2: SNHLY, FYNNEI. There are 13 residues in the CDR3. The CDR3 nucleotides read TGTGCCAGCAGTGAATTAGGGACCGGGGAGCTGTTTTTT. Residues: CASSELGTGELFF.

A single count supports this clone. The J gene is TRBJ2-2, the V gene TRBV7-2; D remains unclear. V was shortened by 5 bases and J by 6 bases, with 16 bases between the two germline ends. Germline CDR1 SGHTA, CDR2 FQGNSA. The length of the CDR3 is 15 residues. Here the CDR3 DNA reads TGTGCCAGCAGCCCACTTGCCGGTATCCCCGGGGAGCTGTTTTTT. Its protein product is CASSPLAGIPGELFF.

The gene calls are TRBV25-1 and TRBJ1-1; weak D call: TRBD1 (5 bases). The CDR3 consists of 13 residues. Trimming took 7 bases from V and 1 from J, leaving 10 bases between them. Per germline, CDR1 MGHDK and CDR2 SYGVNS. The CDR3 nucleotides are TGTGCCAGCATTCCGACAGCGAACACTGAAGCTTTCTTT. Translated: CASIPTANTEAFF.

The V call is TRBV7-2, the J call TRBJ2-2; D remains ambiguous. CDR1 and CDR2 from the germline V gene are SGHTA and FQGNSA. The CDR3 covers 14 residues. Trimming took 5 bases from V and 5 from J, leaving 12 bases between them. CDR3 region: CASSPDPGTGELFF. CDR3 coding DNA: TGTGCCAGCAGCCCCGACCCTGGGACCGGGGAGCTGTTTTTT.

The chain recombines TRBV5-1 with TRBJ2-7, with D hard to call. This CDR3 spans 13 amino acids. Germline V CDR1 and CDR2: SGHRS, YFSETQ. Deletions cut 2 bases from V and 3 bases from J, with 9 bases between. The CDR3 DNA sequence: TGCGCCAGCAGCTTCAGTGTAGGCTACGAGCAGTACTTC. It specifies CASSFSVGYEQYF.

The CDR3 coding sequence is TGTGCCAGCAGCTTCTCTGGGGCCAACGTCCTGACTTTC. It yields the protein CASSFSGANVLTF. The rearrangement uses TRBV5-4 and TRBJ2-6; D gene uncertain. Trimming pared 2 bases from V and 0 bases from J, leaving 0 bases between. CDR3 size: 13 residues. Germline CDR1 is SGHNT and CDR2 is YYREEE (reference sequence).

This clone was observed a few times. The chain has TRBV14 and TRBJ1-1; TRBD1 is a possible D gene (5 bases). The CDR3 sequence is 13 residues long. V dropped 4 bases and J dropped 10 bases, with 16 bases sitting between them. The germline CDR1 and CDR2 sequences are SGHDN and FVKESK. The CDR3 DNA follows: TGTGCCAGCAGCCTTATATCAGGGAGGGGAGCTTTCTTT. Its translation: CASSLISGRGAFF.

The chain uses TRBV27 and TRBJ2-6, with a possible D match to TRBD1 (6 bases). Trimming pared 5 bases from V and 0 bases from J, leaving 14 bases between. The length of the CDR3 is 17 residues. The V gene's germline CDR1 is MNHEY and CDR2 SMNVEV (reference sequence). The CDR3 DNA is TGTGCCAGCAGTCCTGGACAGTATCGCTCTGGGGCCAACGTCCTGACTTTC. Its translation: CASSPGQYRSGANVLTF.

The rearrangement links TRBV28 to TRBJ1-1; possible D gene TRBD1, 5 bases. This CDR3 contains 14 residues. Trimming removed 1 base at V and 7 bases at J, with 13 bases between. Germline loops: CDR1 MDHEN, CDR2 SYDVKM. CDR3 nucleotides: TGTGCCAGCAGTTTATCCGGGGACGCGGGTGAAGCTTTCTTT. This translates into CASSLSGDAGEAFF.

The rearrangement links TRBV11-2 to TRBJ2-7; D possibly corresponds to TRBD1 (7 bases). V was clipped by 1 base and J by 4 bases, with 17 bases between them. Germline V lookup: CDR1 SGHAT, CDR2 FQNNGV. This CDR3 contains 16 residues. The CDR3 is CASSLVGQGGRYEQYF. DNA for the CDR3: TGTGCCAGCAGCTTAGTTGGCCAGGGGGGTAGGTACGAGCAGTACTTC.

V and J are TRBV6-5 and TRBJ1-1, with D unresolved. The CDR3 covers 11 residues. Germline V gene sequence: CDR1 MNHEY, CDR2 SVGAGI. The V end was cut by 5 bases, the J end by 10 bases, with 11 bases between. CDR3 loop: CASSGPLVAFF. CDR3 nucleotide sequence: TGTGCCAGCAGTGGACCCCTTGTAGCTTTCTTT.

The chain employs TRBV5-1 and TRBJ2-1, with 7 bases aligning to TRBD2. The J segment lost 5 bases and the V segment lost 0 bases, leaving 5 bases of the junction unmatched. The CDR3 contains 15 residues. CDR1 is SGHRS and CDR2 is YFSETQ in the germline V gene. CDR3 protein: CASSLAASGNNEQFF. CDR3 DNA: TGCGCCAGCAGCTTGGCGGCTAGCGGCAACAATGAGCAGTTCTTC.

The CDR3 loop is CASSPTGEGEAFF. The CDR3, as DNA: TGTGCCAGCAGCCCCACGGGGGAGGGAGAAGCTTTCTTT. V is TRBV11-2 and J is TRBJ1-1; TRBD1 is a possible D gene (5 bases). This CDR3 comprises 13 residues. Between the trimmed V and J ends, which lost 5 bases and 8 bases, there was a span of 15 bases. The germline V gene encodes CDR1 SGHAT and CDR2 FQNNGV.

This clone was found a few times. The chain combines TRBV10-3 with TRBJ2-1; 8 bases fit TRBD2. Per germline, CDR1 ENHRY and CDR2 SYGVKD. V was clipped by 5 bases and J by 8 bases; unmatched bases: 11. This CDR3 contains 15 residues. This CDR3 is CAISTSGRATDEQFF. CDR3 DNA sequence: TGTGCCATCAGTACGAGCGGGAGAGCGACGGATGAGCAGTTCTTC.

The chain couples TRBV7-3 to TRBJ1-2; no clear D gene. The CDR3 runs 12 residues. The germline V and J ends were trimmed by 5 bases and 8 bases, with 12 bases remaining between them. Germline V gene sequence: CDR1 SGHTA, CDR2 FQGTGA. CDR3 sequence: CASSSPGGGYTF. CDR3 bases: TGTGCCAGCAGCAGCCCGGGTGGAGGCTACACCTTC.

The chain couples TRBV27 to TRBJ1-1; a possible D gene is TRBD1 (6 bases). Trimming took off 5 bases at V and 1 base at J, with 14 bases between the two ends. Germline CDR1 MNHEY, CDR2 SMNVEV (reference sequence). The CDR3 has 15 amino acids. CDR3 loop: CASSPRGGQNTEAFF. CDR3 in DNA: TGTGCCAGCAGTCCCAGGGGCGGGCAGAACACTGAAGCTTTCTTT.

The gene calls are TRBV6-5 and TRBJ1-1; no clear D gene. The CDR3 runs 12 residues. V was trimmed by 6 bases and J by 4 bases, leaving 9 bases between them. Germline CDR1 MNHEY, CDR2 SVGAGI. The CDR3 nucleotides are TGTGCCAGCAGCCGTCACGGCACTGAAGCTTTCTTT. It codes for CASSRHGTEAFF.

This sequence joins TRBV10-3 and TRBJ1-1; tentatively, D is TRBD1 (5 bases). Germline V gene data show CDR1 as ENHRY and CDR2 as SYGVKD. This CDR3 comprises 14 residues. Trimming removed 10 bases from V and 7 bases from J, with 22 bases in between. The CDR3 nucleotides read TGTGCCACGACCGGGACCTCCGATACGGGTGAAGCTTTCTTT. This codes for CATTGTSDTGEAFF.

This rearrangement joins TRBV6-4 to TRBJ2-7; either TRBD1 or TRBD2 may fit D (5 bases each). V lost 3 bases and J lost 7, with 13 bases in between. CDR1 and CDR2 (germline): MRHNA, SNTAGT. The CDR3 is made up of 13 amino acids. The CDR3 DNA reads TGTGCCAGCAGTGAGACTACAGGTATGGAGCAGTACTTC. This gives the protein CASSETTGMEQYF.

V usage is TRBV7-8 and J usage is TRBJ1-2; 8 positions match TRBD1. CDR3 length: 15 residues. The junction had 9 bases not matched to a gene; V was cut back by 5 bases and J by 4 bases. Per the germline V gene, CDR1 is SGHVS and CDR2 is FQNEAQ. CDR3 sequence: CASSGGTGSSYGYTF. The DNA for the CDR3 is TGTGCCAGCAGCGGAGGGACAGGAAGTTCCTATGGCTACACCTTC.

The chain combines TRBV18 with TRBJ2-7, with TRBD2 matching 9 bases. After removal of 1 base from V and 0 bases from J, the junction contained 4 bases not matched to a gene. The CDR3 has 16 amino acids. Germline V gene sequence: CDR1 KGHSH, CDR2 LQKENI. In nucleotides, the CDR3 is TGTGCCAGCTCACCACAGAGCGGGAGGCTCTCCTACGAGCAGTACTTC. This translates into CASSPQSGRLSYEQYF.